Listed here are 20 T cell receptor beta chains from one sample, sequenced in a study of T cells in Graves' hyperthyroidism and ophthalmopathy. What was amplified from RNA transcripts were TCR beta CDR3 regions. An initial round of RT-PCR targeting the TCR CDR3 relied on the HTBI primer set. Each CDR3 protein gets one entry after TCRdb re-called the multiplex PCR reads with MiXCR. This table has 660,000 or so distinct CDR3 sequences, 40% to 55% appearing once. The source material was peripheral blood or thyroid tissue (not recorded which). These receptors came from an adult man with Graves' disease, either hyperthyroidism or ophthalmopathy (not recorded which).

This chain joins TRBV20-1 and TRBJ2-5; TRBD2 is a possible D gene (6 bases). The germline V gene encodes CDR1 DFQATT and CDR2 SNEGSKA (reference sequence). The CDR3 consists of 15 residues. V lost 4 bases to trimming and J lost 3 bases, with 18 bases between them. The CDR3 protein is CSAMAGGTIEETQYF. The CDR3 DNA reads TGCAGTGCTATGGCCGGCGGGACGATAGAAGAGACCCAGTACTTC.

The chain employs TRBV29-1 and TRBJ1-2; TRBD1 matches 8 bases. This CDR3 has 14 residues. In germline, CDR1 is SQVTM, CDR2 ANQGSEA. J lost 6 bases, V lost 3 bases, and 9 bases had no gene match. The DNA for the CDR3 is TGCAGCGTTGAGCGGGGGCAGGGGGCAGATGGCTACACCTTC. As protein: CSVERGQGADGYTF.

The J gene is TRBJ1-1, the V gene TRBV20-1; TRBD1 is a possible D gene (5 bases). This CDR3 contains 15 residues. Trimming cost V 0 bases and J 3 bases, with 14 bases left between them. Germline values: CDR1 DFQATT, CDR2 SNEGSKA (reference sequence). The CDR3 bases are TGCAGTGCTAGAGATGGGCAGGGAGAGGACACTGAAGCTTTCTTT. It codes for CSARDGQGEDTEAFF.

The V gene is TRBV6-1, the J gene TRBJ1-1; D gene ambiguous. CDR3 length: 15 amino acids. The germline gives CDR1 MNHNS, CDR2 SASEGT. V was trimmed by 3 bases and J by 1 base, leaving 12 bases between them. The CDR3 is CASSDSPPRNTEAFF. The CDR3 DNA sequence: TGTGCCAGCAGTGACAGTCCCCCTCGGAACACTGAAGCTTTCTTT.

The chain is built from TRBV9 and TRBJ1-5; 8 nucleotides match TRBD1. With V trimmed by 3 bases and J by 7 bases, 12 bases remained unmatched. The CDR3 is 16 amino acids. Per the germline V gene, CDR1 is SGDLS and CDR2 is YYNGEE. In nucleotides, the CDR3 is TGTGCCAGCAGCGGGCCCACAGGGGGTTCGAGACAGCCCCAGCATTTT. Amino acid sequence: CASSGPTGGSRQPQHF.

This clonotype was observed many times. The J gene is TRBJ2-5, the V gene TRBV24-1; 9 nucleotides line up with TRBD2. The length of the CDR3 is 14 residues. CDR1 and CDR2 from the germline V gene are KGHDR and SFDVKD. V trimming: 5 bases; J trimming: 3 bases; junction bases outside the gene matches: 3. This chain's CDR3 is CATSGASGEETQYF. For the CDR3, the DNA is TGTGCCACCAGTGGGGCTAGCGGGGAAGAGACCCAGTACTTC.

This rearrangement joins TRBV7-9 to TRBJ1-4; D not certain. The CDR3 covers 15 residues. Trimming left V 2 bases short and J 5 bases short, with 12 bases between. Germline assignment: CDR1 SEHNR and CDR2 FQNEAQ (reference sequence). Here the CDR3 DNA reads TGTGCCAGCAGCTTATTACCTACACCCAATGAAAAACTGTTTTTT. The encoded protein is CASSLLPTPNEKLFF. Drawing the rest from reference TRBV7-9 and TRBJ1-4, the complete variable domain is DTGVSQNPRHKITKRGQNVTFRCDPISEHNRLYWYRQTLGQGPEFLTYFQNEAQLEKSRLLSDRFSAERPKGSFSTLEIQRTEQGDSAMYLCASSLLPTPNEKLFFGSGTQLSVL.

The rearrangement joins TRBV7-2 to TRBJ1-3; D unclear. V dropped 3 bases and J dropped 8 bases, with 11 bases sitting between them. CDR3 size: 13 residues. Germline V gene data show CDR1 as SGHTA and CDR2 as FQGNSA. In nucleotides, the CDR3 is TGTGCCAGCAGCTTCCCGGGATCGGACACCATATATTTT. It encodes CASSFPGSDTIYF.

Notes on this clonotype: Being one base from a much bigger clone, this may be a read error. The rearrangement uses TRBV5-1 and TRBJ1-1, with D maybe TRBD1 (5 bases). CDR1 and CDR2 (germline): SGHRS, YFSETQ. Trimming removed 7 bases from V and 4 bases from J, with 14 bases in between. The CDR3 consists of 13 residues. Here the CDR3 DNA reads TGCGCCAGCGGAACCGGGACGAGCACTGAAGCTTTCTTT. Protein product: CASGTGTSTEAFF.

For this clonotype: The conserved closing phenylalanine or tryptophan is absent in this CDR3, likely reflecting a read error. No DNA is shown, since the ends of the CDR3 on it are uncertain; the CDR3 is the one TCRdb lists. This sequence joins TRBV7-2 and TRBJ1-4; the table's D call of TRBD1 was not tested on the DNA. Germline CDR1 SGHTA, CDR2 FQGNSA. The CDR3 spans 13 amino acids, including both terminal residues. The CDR3 region is CASSSSRTGESEH.

About this clonotype: A much larger clone lies one base from this, so it may be a read error. The chain links TRBV9 to TRBJ1-5; no definite D call. Trimming took off 0 bases at V and 4 bases at J, with 8 bases between the two ends. Germline V gives CDR1 SGDLS, CDR2 YYNGEE. The CDR3 extends over 14 amino acids. The CDR3 DNA reads TGTGCCAGCAGCGTAGGCCACGGGAATCAGCCCCAGCATTTT. This codes for CASSVGHGNQPQHF.

At least ten counts were recorded for this clonotype. This chain connects TRBV7-2 to TRBJ2-7; perhaps TRBD2 as D (6 bases). The CDR3 is 14 amino acids. Germline V gene sequence: CDR1 SGHTA, CDR2 FQGNSA. V gave up 11 bases and J gave up 4 bases, with 21 bases separating them. The CDR3 nucleotides are TGTGCCTCCCGGGACTCCCGACAAATATACGAGCAGTACTTC. This codes for CASRDSRQIYEQYF.

This clonotype was counted between two and nine times. The rearrangement uses TRBV7-8 and TRBJ2-7; D is possibly TRBD2 (6 bases). This CDR3 is 15 amino acids long. Looked up from germline, CDR1 is SGHVS and CDR2 is FQNEAQ. Trimming removed 1 base at V and 9 bases at J, with 19 bases between. CDR3: CASSLGSGPSVGQYF. CDR3 sequence (DNA): TGTGCCAGCAGCTTAGGTAGCGGACCAAGTGTGGGGCAGTACTTC.

This clonotype was seen a handful of times. The rearrangement links TRBV20-1 to TRBJ1-1; 7 bases are a match to TRBD1. This CDR3 has 15 amino acids. Germline CDR1 reads DFQATT; CDR2 reads SNEGSKA (reference sequence). Trimming cost V 2 bases and J 0 bases; bases outside gene matches: 6. The CDR3 coding sequence is TGCAGTGCTAGAAGGGACAGAGCAATGAACACTGAAGCTTTCTTT. Translation: CSARRDRAMNTEAFF.

The sample holds many counts of this clonotype. The DNA of the CDR3 is TGCAGCGTTGCGGGGGCTCCCTATGGCTACACCTTC. Encoded protein: CSVAGAPYGYTF. V usage is TRBV29-1 and J usage is TRBJ1-2, with a weak D call TRBD1 (6 bases). The CDR3 length is 12 residues. Deletions cut 4 bases from V and 4 bases from J, with 10 bases between. Germline loops: CDR1 SQVTM, CDR2 ANQGSEA.

This clonotype has just one count. This chain joins TRBV7-6 and TRBJ2-7; D uncertain. V lost 0 bases and J 12 bases, leaving 12 bases between the germline ends. In germline, CDR1 is SGHVS, CDR2 FNYEAQ. The CDR3 is 12 residues long. CDR3 nucleotide sequence: TGTGCCAGCAGCTTAGCGATAGGCTCGGGGTACTTC. It is translated as CASSLAIGSGYF.

In this sample, this clonotype turned up many times. This chain connects TRBV7-2 to TRBJ2-7, with D hard to call. CDR1 is SGHTA, CDR2 FQGNSA, per germline. Trimming removed 1 base at V and 0 bases at J, with 10 bases between. This CDR3 has 15 residues. The CDR3 sequence: CASSLVVGNSYEQYF. As DNA, the CDR3 is TGTGCCAGCAGCTTAGTAGTGGGGAACTCCTACGAGCAGTACTTC.

This clonotype has ten or more counts. Written as DNA, the CDR3 is TGTGCCACCAGTGGGAGCGGGAGCTCCTACGAGCAGTACTTC. Amino acids: CATSGSGSSYEQYF. The chain couples TRBV24-1 to TRBJ2-7; 8 bases line up with TRBD2. The CDR3 extends over 14 amino acids. Germline CDR1 KGHDR, CDR2 SFDVKD. J gave up 0 bases and V 5 bases, and 2 bases lay outside the gene matches.

This clonotype was counted between two and nine times. The genes are TRBV7-2 and TRBJ1-1; possibly TRBD1 for D (6 bases). The germline V and J ends were trimmed by 5 bases and 0 bases, with 13 bases remaining between them. CDR3 length: 15 amino acids. The germline V gene has CDR1 SGHTA and CDR2 FQGNSA. DNA for the CDR3: TGTGCCAGCAGCGACAGGACAGCCATGAACACTGAAGCTTTCTTT. Amino acids: CASSDRTAMNTEAFF.

The rearrangement uses TRBV6-1 and TRBJ1-5; D might be TRBD1 (5 bases). Trimming left V 0 bases short and J 2 bases short, with 11 bases between. Per germline, CDR1 MNHNS and CDR2 SASEGT. The CDR3 consists of 16 residues. CDR3 in amino acids: CASSEAVGAGNQPQHF. The CDR3 DNA is TGTGCCAGCAGTGAAGCAGTTGGGGCAGGCAATCAGCCCCAGCATTTT.